The clone carrying this T cell receptor (beta chain) was counted between two and nine times. Antigen unknown. V was trimmed by 5 bases and J by 6 bases, leaving 11 bases between them. Germline V gene data show CDR1 as MNHEY and CDR2 as SMNVEV (reference sequence). The CDR3 contains 13 residues. The record originates from a study of T-cell reconstitution after alpha-beta-depleted transplantation in children. The study, taken as a whole, reports: Surviving recipient T cells and intrathymic progenitors accounted for some patients' high TCRbeta diversity at day 60. Alpha-beta T cells about two months after transplant reportedly derived from several hundred expanded graft clones. Once a year had passed after transplant, T-cell counts and diversity came mostly from newly produced T cells.

TCRbeta library construction was performed incorporating unique molecular identifiers. MiXCR, applied by TCRdb to the PCR reads, yields one record per CDR3 protein. The top ten hold roughly 24% of the sample, which has approximately 99,000 distinct CDR3 sequences, approximately 6.4% seen once. Sequences were derived from PBMCs, mostly from graft donor cells, sampled 360 days after TCRalphabeta/CD19-depleted stem cell transplant. The chain joins TRBV27 to TRBJ2-4; no reliable D call. This TCR derives from a male patient between 2 and 9 years old who had a stem cell transplant for acute lymphoblastic leukemia, so the T cells may come from the graft donor. The CDR3 here is CASSVGTPNIQYF. In DNA, the CDR3 is TGTGCCAGCAGTGTGGGAACCCCAAACATTCAGTACTTC.